This T cell receptor (beta chain) is drawn from a study of identifying expanded T cells in peripheral blood. Produced via immunoSEQ multiplex PCR; TCRdb's table is partial and in-frame only. The table includes around 100,000 clones, approximately 88% detected once. Findings of the study overall: Over approximately two and four weeks, about 15 and 19 clones changed, versus roughly 1.1 between replicates. Variance in clone template counts between roughly 2-week samples significantly increased with total template count across all healthy donors.

Collection occurred without any documented infections or immune events in donors. A note on this clone: Its specificity is unknown.

Germline V CDR1 and CDR2: KGHSH, LQKENI. CDR3 size: 18 residues. The germline V and J ends were trimmed by 3 bases and 7 bases, with 22 bases remaining between them. The material sequenced was blood. This chain joins TRBV18 and TRBJ1-6; no definite D call. The clonotype comes from a person aged 18 to 70 in good health. CDR3 loop: CASSPGFNLPPKNSPLHF. The CDR3 DNA follows: TGTGCCAGCTCACCGGGGTTCAACCTTCCCCCAAAAAATTCACCCCTCCACTTT.